This T cell receptor (beta chain) was observed in a study of blood T cells in healthy people across ages. Trimming cost V 5 bases and J 3 bases, with 10 bases left between them. CDR3 size: 14 residues. The germline gives CDR1 MNHEY, CDR2 SVGAGI. The use of a sample-barcoded 5' primer and a J-beta primer mix characterized a second PCR of roughly 6 to 11 cycles. In TCRdb, the 5' RACE reads were re-called with MiXCR into one record per CDR3 protein. The data hold 850,000 to 950,000 distinct CDR3 sequences, with 25% to 30% observed a single time. Overall study results and limits: Relative to aged donors, long-lived donors carried more naive CD4+ cells and displayed higher diversity.

A few counts support this clonotype. The antigen is unknown. The clonotype comes from a woman older than 75 in good health. Sequences were obtained from blood. The V gene is TRBV6-5, the J gene TRBJ2-2; D is possibly TRBD1 (6 bases). Here the CDR3 DNA reads TGTGCCAGCAGTCGACGGACAGACACCGGGGAGCTGTTTTTT. Protein: CASSRRTDTGELFF.